This TCR beta chain was documented in a study of cytomegalovirus exposure and HLA in healthy donors. Study context: The same platform was used for the approximately 110 validation repertoires and the approximately 670 first-cohort repertoires, a later analysis reported.

Worth noting for this clone: The antigen remains unidentified.

Findings and limits, study-wide: The listing of fewer than 200 TCR beta chains classed them as cytomegalovirus-associated. Rarity marked most TCR sequences, yet some public TCRs occurred in many donors.

Using immunoSEQ multiplex PCR, the repertoire was profiled, and TCRdb retains in-frame clones only, with some absent. The data show roughly 100,000 clones, less than 95% seen once. This sequence was found in a woman aged 18-35 years in good health and CMV-seronegative. What was sequenced was PBMCs.

CDR3 in amino acids: CASSPAGGPPNEQFF. In nucleotides, the CDR3 is TGTGCCAGCAGCCCAGCGGGGGGGCCCCCCAATGAGCAGTTCTTC. This chain joins TRBV9 and TRBJ2-1, with 10 bases identical to TRBD2. The CDR3 is made up of 15 amino acids. V lost 4 bases, J lost 6 bases, and 7 bases stayed unmatched. Germline CDR1 is SGDLS and CDR2 is YYNGEE.